This TCR beta chain emerged from a study of blood T cell repertoires in COVID-19. Study-wide background: Donors in the United States, Italy and Spain gave samples during acute or convalescent COVID-19. Sources were T cells, B-cell-depleted T cells, or PBMCs; the material itself was cDNA or gDNA.

The CDR3 covers 14 residues. Trimming pared 3 bases from V and 5 bases from J, leaving 13 bases between. Germline V gene lookup returns CDR1 LNHDA and CDR2 SQIVND (reference sequence). Original data processing: The authors estimated nucleated cell counts from reference gene primer amplification. Produced via immunoSEQ multiplex PCR; TCRdb's table is partial and in-frame only. V, J and clone size derive from that table, while D and trimming were established from the DNA sequence. The data hold about 30,000 clones, with over 85% observed a single time. The sample comprised peripheral blood. The chain combines TRBV19 with TRBJ1-1, with D possibly TRBD1 on 5 matching bases. The source of this sequence is a man between 65 and 80 years old with active or convalescent COVID-19. CDR3 amino acids: CASSIGGAGTEAFF. The CDR3 nucleotides read TGTGCCAGTAGTATCGGAGGGGCGGGAACTGAAGCTTTCTTT.